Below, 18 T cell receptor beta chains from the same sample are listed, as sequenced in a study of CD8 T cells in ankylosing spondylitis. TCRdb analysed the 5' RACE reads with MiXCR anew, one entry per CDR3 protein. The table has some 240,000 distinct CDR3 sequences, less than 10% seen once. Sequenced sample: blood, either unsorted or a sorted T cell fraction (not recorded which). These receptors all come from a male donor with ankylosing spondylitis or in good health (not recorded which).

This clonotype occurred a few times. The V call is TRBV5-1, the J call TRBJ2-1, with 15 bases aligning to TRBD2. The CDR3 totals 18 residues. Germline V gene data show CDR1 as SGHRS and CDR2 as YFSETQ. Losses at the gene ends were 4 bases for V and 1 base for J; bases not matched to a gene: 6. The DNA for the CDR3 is TGCGCCAGCAGCCCGGGACTAGCGGGGGGTCCATCCTACAATGAGCAGTTCTTC. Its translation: CASSPGLAGGPSYNEQFF.

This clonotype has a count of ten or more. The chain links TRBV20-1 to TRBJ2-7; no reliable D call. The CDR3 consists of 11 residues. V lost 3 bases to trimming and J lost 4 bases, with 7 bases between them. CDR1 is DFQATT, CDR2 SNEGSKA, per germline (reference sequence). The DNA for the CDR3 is TGCAGTGCTAGGGGTGGTTACGAGCAGTACTTC. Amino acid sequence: CSARGGYEQYF.

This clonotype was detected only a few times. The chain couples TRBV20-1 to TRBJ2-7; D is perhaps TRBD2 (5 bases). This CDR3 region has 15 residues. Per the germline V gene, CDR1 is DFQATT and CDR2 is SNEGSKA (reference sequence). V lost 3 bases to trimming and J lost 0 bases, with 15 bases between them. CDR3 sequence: CSARRELLSSYEQYF. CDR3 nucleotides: TGCAGTGCTAGGAGGGAGCTCCTAAGCTCCTACGAGCAGTACTTC.

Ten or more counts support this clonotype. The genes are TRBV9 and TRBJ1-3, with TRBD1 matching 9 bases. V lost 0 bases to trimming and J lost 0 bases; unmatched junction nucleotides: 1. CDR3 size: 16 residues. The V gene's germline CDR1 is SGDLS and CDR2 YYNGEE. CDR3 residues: CASSVEGQGSGNTIYF. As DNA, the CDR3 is TGTGCCAGCAGCGTAGAGGGACAGGGCTCTGGAAACACCATATATTTT.

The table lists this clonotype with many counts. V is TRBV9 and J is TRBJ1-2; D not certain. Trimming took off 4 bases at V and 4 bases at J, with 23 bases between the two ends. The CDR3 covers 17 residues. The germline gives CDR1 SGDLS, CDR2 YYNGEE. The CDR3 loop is CASSPHSQDWTLYGYTF. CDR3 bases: TGTGCCAGCAGCCCCCACAGTCAAGACTGGACCCTCTATGGCTACACCTTC.

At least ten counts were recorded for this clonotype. This chain's CDR3 is CSAPASGRAYQQFF. In DNA form, the CDR3 reads TGCAGTGCCCCGGCTAGCGGGAGGGCCTATCAGCAGTTCTTC. This chain connects TRBV20-1 to TRBJ2-1; 12 bases fit TRBD2. The germline V gene encodes CDR1 DFQATT and CDR2 SNEGSKA (reference sequence). The CDR3 spans 14 residues. Trimming removed 6 bases from V and 11 bases from J; junction bases left unmatched: 11.

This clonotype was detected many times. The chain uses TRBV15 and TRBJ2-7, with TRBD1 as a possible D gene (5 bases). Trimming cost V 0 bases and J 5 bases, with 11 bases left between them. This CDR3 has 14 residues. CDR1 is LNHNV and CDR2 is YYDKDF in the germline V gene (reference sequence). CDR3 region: CATSRDRGKNEQYF. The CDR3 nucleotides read TGTGCCACCAGCAGAGATAGGGGAAAAAACGAGCAGTACTTC.

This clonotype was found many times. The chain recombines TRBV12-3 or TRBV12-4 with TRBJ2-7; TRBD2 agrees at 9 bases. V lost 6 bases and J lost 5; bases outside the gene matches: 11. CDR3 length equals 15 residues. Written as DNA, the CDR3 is TGTGCCAGCAGCTTAAAGACTAGCGGAGGTAACGAGCAGTACTTC. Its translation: CASSLKTSGGNEQYF.

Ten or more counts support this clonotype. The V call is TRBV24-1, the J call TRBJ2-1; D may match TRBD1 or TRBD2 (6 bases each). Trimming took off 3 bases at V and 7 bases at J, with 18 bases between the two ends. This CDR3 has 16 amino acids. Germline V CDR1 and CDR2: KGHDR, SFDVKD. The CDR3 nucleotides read TGTGCCACCAGTGATGGGTCCGGGGGCTACGGGAATGAGCAGTTCTTC. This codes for CATSDGSGGYGNEQFF.

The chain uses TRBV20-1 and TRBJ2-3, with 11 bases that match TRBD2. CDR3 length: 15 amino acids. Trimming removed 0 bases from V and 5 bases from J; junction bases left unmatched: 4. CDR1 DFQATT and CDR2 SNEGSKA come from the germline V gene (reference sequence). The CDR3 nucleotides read TGCAGTGCTAGAGATCCTAGCGGGGGGTTAGATACGCAGTATTTT. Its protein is CSARDPSGGLDTQYF.

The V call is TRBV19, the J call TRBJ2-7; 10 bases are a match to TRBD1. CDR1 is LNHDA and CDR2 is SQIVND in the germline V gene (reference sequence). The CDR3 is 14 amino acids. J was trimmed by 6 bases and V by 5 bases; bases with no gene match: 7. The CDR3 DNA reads TGTGCCAGTAGTTACAAGACAGGGGGCGCCGAGCAGTACTTC. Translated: CASSYKTGGAEQYF.

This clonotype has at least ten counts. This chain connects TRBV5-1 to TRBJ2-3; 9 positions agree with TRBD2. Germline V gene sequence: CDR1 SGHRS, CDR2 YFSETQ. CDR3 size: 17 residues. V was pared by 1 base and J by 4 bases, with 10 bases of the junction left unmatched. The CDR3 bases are TGCGCCAGCAGCTTGAATATGGCGGGAGGGCAGGCAGATACGCAGTATTTT. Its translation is CASSLNMAGGQADTQYF. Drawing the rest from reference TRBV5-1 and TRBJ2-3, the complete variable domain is KAGVTQTPRYLIKTRGQQVTLSCSPISGHRSVSWYQQTPGQGLQFLFEYFSETQRNKGNFPGRFSGRQFSNSRSEMNVSTLELGDSALYLCASSLNMAGGQADTQYFGPGTRLTVL.

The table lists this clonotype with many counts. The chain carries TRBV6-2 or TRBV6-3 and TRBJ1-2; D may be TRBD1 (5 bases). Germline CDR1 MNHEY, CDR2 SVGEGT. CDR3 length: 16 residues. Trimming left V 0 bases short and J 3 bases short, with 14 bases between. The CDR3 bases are TGTGCCAGCAGTTACTCACGGGACGACGGGGACTATGGCTACACCTTC. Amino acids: CASSYSRDDGDYGYTF.

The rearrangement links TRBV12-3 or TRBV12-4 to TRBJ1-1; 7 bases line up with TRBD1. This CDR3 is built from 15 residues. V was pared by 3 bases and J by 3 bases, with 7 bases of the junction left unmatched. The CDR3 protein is CASSFPDRADTEAFF. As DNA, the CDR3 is TGTGCCAGCAGTTTCCCCGACAGGGCGGACACTGAAGCTTTCTTT.

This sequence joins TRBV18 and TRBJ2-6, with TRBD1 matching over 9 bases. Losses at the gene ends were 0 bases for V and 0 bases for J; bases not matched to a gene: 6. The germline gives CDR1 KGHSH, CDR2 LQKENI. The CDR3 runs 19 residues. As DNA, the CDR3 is TGTGCCAGCTCACCACCATGGACAGGGGTTAGCTCTGGGGCCAACGTCCTGACTTTC. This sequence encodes CASSPPWTGVSSGANVLTF.

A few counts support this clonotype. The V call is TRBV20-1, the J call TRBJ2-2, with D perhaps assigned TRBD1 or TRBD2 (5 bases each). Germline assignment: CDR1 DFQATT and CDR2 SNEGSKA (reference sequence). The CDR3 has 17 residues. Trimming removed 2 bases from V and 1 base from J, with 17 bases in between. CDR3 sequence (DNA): TGCAGTGCTAGATTGGGGGACCAAAACCTGAACACCGGGGAGCTGTTTTTT. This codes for CSARLGDQNLNTGELFF.

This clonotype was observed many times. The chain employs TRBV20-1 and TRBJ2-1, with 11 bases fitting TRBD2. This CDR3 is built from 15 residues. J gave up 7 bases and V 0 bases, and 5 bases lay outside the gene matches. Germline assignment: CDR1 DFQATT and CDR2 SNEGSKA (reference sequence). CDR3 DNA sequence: TGCAGTGCTAGAGATCTAGCGGGAGGTATAAATGAGCAGTTCTTC. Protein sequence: CSARDLAGGINEQFF.

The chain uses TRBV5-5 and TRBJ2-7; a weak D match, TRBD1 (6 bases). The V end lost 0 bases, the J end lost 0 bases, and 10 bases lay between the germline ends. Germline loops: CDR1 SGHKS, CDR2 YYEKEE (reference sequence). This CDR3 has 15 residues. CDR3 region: CASSLEQGSSYEQYF. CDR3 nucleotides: TGTGCCAGCAGCTTGGAACAGGGTAGCTCCTACGAGCAGTACTTC.